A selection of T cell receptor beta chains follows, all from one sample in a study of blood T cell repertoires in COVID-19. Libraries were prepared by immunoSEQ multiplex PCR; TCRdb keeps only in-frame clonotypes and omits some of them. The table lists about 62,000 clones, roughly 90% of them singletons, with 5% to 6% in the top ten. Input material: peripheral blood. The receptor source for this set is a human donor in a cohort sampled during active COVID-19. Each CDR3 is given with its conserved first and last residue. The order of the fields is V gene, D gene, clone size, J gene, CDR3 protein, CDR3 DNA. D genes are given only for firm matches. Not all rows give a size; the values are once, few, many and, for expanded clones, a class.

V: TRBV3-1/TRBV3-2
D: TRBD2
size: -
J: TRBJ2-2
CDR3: CASSGLPSGTRNTGELFF
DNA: TGTGCCAGCAGCGGTCTACCTAGCGGGACGAGAAACACCGGGGAGCTGTTTTTT

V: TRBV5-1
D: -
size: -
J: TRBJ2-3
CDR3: CASTRQGTDTQYF
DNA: TGCGCCAGCACCCGACAGGGCACAGATACGCAGTATTTT

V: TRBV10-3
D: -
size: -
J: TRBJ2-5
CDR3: CAIMDDTARGETQYF
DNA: TGTGCCATCATGGACGATACGGCAAGAGGGGAGACCCAGTACTTC

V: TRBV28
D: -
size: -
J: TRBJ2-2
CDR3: CASEGGQINTGELFF
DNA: TGTGCCAGTGAGGGGGGACAGATAAACACCGGGGAGCTGTTTTTT

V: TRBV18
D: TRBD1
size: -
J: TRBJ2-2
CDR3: CASSPPRQGVLGGTGELFF
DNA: TGTGCCAGCTCACCACCGCGACAGGGGGTTTTAGGTGGCACCGGGGAGCTGTTTTTT

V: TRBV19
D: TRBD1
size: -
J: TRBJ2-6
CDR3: CASSFDRDKPGGFSGANVLTF
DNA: TGTGCCAGTAGCTTCGACAGGGACAAACCAGGGGGATTCTCTGGGGCCAACGTCCTGACTTTC

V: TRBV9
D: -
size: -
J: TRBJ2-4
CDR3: CASSVGVAAKNIQYF
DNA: TGTGCCAGCAGCGTAGGGGTAGCGGCCAAAAACATTCAGTACTTC

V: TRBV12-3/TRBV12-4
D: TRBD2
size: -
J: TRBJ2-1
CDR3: CASTGTSMVEQFF
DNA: TGTGCCAGCACTGGGACTAGCATGGTTGAGCAGTTCTTC

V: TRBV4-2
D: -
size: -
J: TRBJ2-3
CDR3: CASSQDWQGVGTDTQYF
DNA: TGTGCCAGCAGCCAAGATTGGCAGGGTGTAGGCACAGATACGCAGTATTTT

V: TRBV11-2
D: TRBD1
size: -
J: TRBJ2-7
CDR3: CASSTRQGVYEQYF
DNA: TGTGCCAGCAGCACTAGACAGGGAGTCTACGAGCAGTACTTC

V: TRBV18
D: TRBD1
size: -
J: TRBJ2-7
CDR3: CASSQTGDEQYF
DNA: TGTGCCAGCTCACAGACAGGGGACGAGCAGTACTTC

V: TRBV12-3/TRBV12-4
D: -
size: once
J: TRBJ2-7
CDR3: CASTLSGLYEQYF
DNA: TGTGCCAGCACACTATCAGGGCTCTACGAGCAGTACTTC

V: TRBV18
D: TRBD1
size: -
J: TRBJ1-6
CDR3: CASSRGQGPFYNSPLHF
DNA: TGTGCCAGCTCCCGCGGACAGGGACCCTTTTATAATTCACCCCTCCACTTT

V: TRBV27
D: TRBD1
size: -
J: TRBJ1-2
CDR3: CASSFRGASRTGVYGYTF
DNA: TGTGCCAGCAGTTTCAGAGGTGCGTCCCGGACAGGCGTCTATGGCTACACCTTC

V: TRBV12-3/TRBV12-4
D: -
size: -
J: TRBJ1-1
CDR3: CASSFEARAFF
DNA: TGTGCCAGCAGTTTCGAGGCGCGGGCTTTCTTT

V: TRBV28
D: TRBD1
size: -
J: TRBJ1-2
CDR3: CASRGQGVTPNYGYTF
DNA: TGTGCCAGCAGAGGACAGGGGGTTACGCCGAACTATGGCTACACCTTC

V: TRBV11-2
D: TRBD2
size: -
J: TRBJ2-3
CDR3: CASSSRLAGEVDTQYF
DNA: TGTGCCAGCAGCTCCCGACTAGCGGGAGAAGTAGATACGCAGTATTTT

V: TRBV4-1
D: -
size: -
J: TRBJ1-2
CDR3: CASSQDRWGGYGYTF
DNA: TGCGCCAGCAGCCAAGATCGTTGGGGAGGCTATGGCTACACCTTC

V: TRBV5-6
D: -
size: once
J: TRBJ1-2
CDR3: CASSHGNTNYGYTF
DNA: TGTGCCAGCAGCCACGGGAATACTAACTATGGCTACACCTTC

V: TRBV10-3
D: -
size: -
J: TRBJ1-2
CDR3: CAISESTSNYGYTF
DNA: TGTGCCATCAGTGAGTCTACCAGTAACTATGGCTACACCTTC

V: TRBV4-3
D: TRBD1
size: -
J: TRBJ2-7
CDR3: CASSQDRVGYEQYF
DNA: TGCGCCAGCAGCCAGGACAGGGTCGGCTACGAGCAGTACTTC

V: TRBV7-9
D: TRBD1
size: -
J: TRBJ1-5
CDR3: CASSSSGTEAKPQHF
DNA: TGTGCCAGCAGCTCCTCCGGGACAGAAGCAAAGCCCCAGCATTTT

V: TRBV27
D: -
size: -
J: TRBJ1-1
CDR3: CASSGLRLNTEAFF
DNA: TGTGCCAGCAGTGGGCTGAGACTGAACACTGAAGCTTTCTTT

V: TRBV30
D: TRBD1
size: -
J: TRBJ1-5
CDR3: CAWGQGRNQPQHF
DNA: TGTGCCTGGGGACAGGGGCGCAATCAGCCCCAGCATTTT

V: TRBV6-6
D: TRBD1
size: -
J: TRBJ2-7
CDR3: CASRGTGGLYEQYF
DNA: TGTGCCAGCAGGGGGACAGGGGGCCTCTACGAGCAGTACTTC

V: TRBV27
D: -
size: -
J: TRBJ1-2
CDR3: CASSFTREYGYTF
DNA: TGTGCCAGCAGTTTTACCAGGGAATATGGCTACACCTTC

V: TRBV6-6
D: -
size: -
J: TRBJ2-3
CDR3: CASSYSAEDTQYF
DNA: TGTGCCAGCAGTTACTCCGCAGAAGATACGCAGTATTTT

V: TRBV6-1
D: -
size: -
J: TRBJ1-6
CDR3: CASSEVQGSNSPLHF
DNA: TGTGCCAGCAGTGAAGTGCAGGGTAGCAATTCACCCCTCCACTTT

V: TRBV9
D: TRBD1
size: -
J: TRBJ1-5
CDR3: CASSVGGQLLTSNQPQHF
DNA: TGTGCCAGCAGCGTAGGGGGACAGCTACTAACGAGCAATCAGCCCCAGCATTTT

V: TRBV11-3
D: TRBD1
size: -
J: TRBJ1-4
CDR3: CASSKGQGTNEKLFF
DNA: TGTGCCAGCAGCAAAGGACAGGGGACTAATGAAAAACTGTTTTTT

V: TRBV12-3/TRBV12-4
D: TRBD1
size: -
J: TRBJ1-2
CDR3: CASTRTGSYGYTF
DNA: TGTGCCAGCACCAGGACAGGCTCCTATGGCTACACCTTC

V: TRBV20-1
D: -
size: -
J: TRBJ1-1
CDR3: CSASRPQGLLEAFF
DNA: TGCAGTGCTAGTCGGCCCCAGGGCCTGCTGGAAGCTTTCTTT

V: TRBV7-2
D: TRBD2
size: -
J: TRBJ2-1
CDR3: CASSLGGLAGGQNEQFF
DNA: TGTGCCAGCAGCTTAGGGGGGCTAGCGGGAGGGCAAAATGAGCAGTTCTTC

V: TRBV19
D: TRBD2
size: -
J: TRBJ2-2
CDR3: CASSPWTSGSGELFF
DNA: TGTGCCAGTAGTCCCTGGACTAGCGGGTCCGGGGAGCTGTTTTTT

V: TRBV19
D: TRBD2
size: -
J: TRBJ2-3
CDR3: CALSIAGRADTQYF
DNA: TGTGCCCTAAGTATAGCGGGGAGAGCAGATACGCAGTATTTT

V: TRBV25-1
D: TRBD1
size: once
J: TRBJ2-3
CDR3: CASSGTGDADTQYF
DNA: TGTGCCAGCAGTGGGACAGGCGACGCAGATACGCAGTATTTT

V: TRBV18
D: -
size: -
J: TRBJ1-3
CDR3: CASSQTANGNTIYF
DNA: TGTGCCAGCTCACAGACAGCTAACGGAAACACCATATATTTT

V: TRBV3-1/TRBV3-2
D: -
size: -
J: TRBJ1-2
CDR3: CASSLHALEMEGYTF
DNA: TGTGCCAGCAGCCTTCACGCCCTGGAAATGGAGGGCTACACCTTC

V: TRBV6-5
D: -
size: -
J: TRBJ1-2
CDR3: CASSSGTGDYGYTF
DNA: TGTGCCAGCAGCTCCGGGACGGGAGACTATGGCTACACCTTC

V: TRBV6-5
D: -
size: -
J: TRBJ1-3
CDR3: CASSYSRGNTIYF
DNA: TGTGCCAGCAGTTACTCGAGGGGAAACACCATATATTTT